The 10 T cell receptor beta chains below come from one sample, sequenced in a study of T cell responses to AZD1222 COVID-19 vaccine. Only in-frame clones appear in the TCRdb table, and some are missing; sequencing was by immunoSEQ multiplex PCR. The data contain approximately 110,000 clones, about 80% of them seen just once; the ten biggest clones take up about 9%. Sample: peripheral blood, taken on day 0 of AZD1222 vaccination. These receptor sequences come from an adult in good health.

The V call is TRBV7-9, the J call TRBJ1-2; D gene unclear. Germline V lookup: CDR1 SEHNR, CDR2 FQNEAQ (reference sequence). The V gene lost 3 bases and the J gene lost 7 bases, with 18 bases spanning the gap. This CDR3 is 15 amino acids long. This CDR3 is CASSFPNPGAGGYTF. CDR3 nucleotide sequence: TGTGCCAGCAGCTTTCCTAATCCGGGAGCGGGTGGCTACACCTTC.

V usage is TRBV7-3 and J usage is TRBJ2-2, with D unresolved. This CDR3 is built from 14 residues. Deletions cut 1 base from V and 2 bases from J, with 5 bases between. Germline V gives CDR1 SGHTA, CDR2 FQGTGA. The CDR3 sequence: CASSLNTNTGELFF. The CDR3 DNA reads TGTGCCAGCAGCTTAAATACCAACACCGGGGAGCTGTTTTTT.

This clone is a singleton in its sample. Other nucleotide sequences from this sample produce the same CDR3. The chain links TRBV7-3 to TRBJ2-1, with TRBD2 matching 7 bases. Trimming at V came to 0 bases and at J to 8 bases, leaving 4 bases not matched to a gene. In germline, CDR1 is SGHTA, CDR2 FQGTGA. CDR3 length: 14 amino acids. CDR3 nucleotides: TGTGCCAGCAGCTTAACCGGGAGGCGCGATGAGCAGTTCTTC. It specifies CASSLTGRRDEQFF.

This clone appeared a single time. The chain carries TRBV24-1 and TRBJ2-3, with 11 bases fitting TRBD2. This CDR3 is built from 18 residues. Per the germline V gene, CDR1 is KGHDR and CDR2 is SFDVKD. The ends lost 3 bases at V and 0 bases at J; junction bases unmatched: 7. The CDR3 loop reads CATSDPGLAASSTDTQYF. Written as DNA, the CDR3 is TGTGCCACCAGTGATCCGGGACTAGCGGCCTCTAGCACAGATACGCAGTATTTT.

V is TRBV9 and J is TRBJ2-2, with no clear D. This CDR3 has 14 residues. The germline CDR1 and CDR2 sequences are SGDLS and YYNGEE. V was shortened by 0 bases and J by 1 base, with 4 bases between the two germline ends. The CDR3 bases are TGTGCCAGCAGCGTAGGTAAGAACACCGGGGAGCTGTTTTTT. Translated, it gives CASSVGKNTGELFF.

This chain uses TRBV5-1 with TRBJ2-6, with D possibly matching TRBD1 (6 bases). Trimming shortened V by 4 bases and J by 1 base, and 9 bases separated the two germline ends. The CDR3 runs to 15 residues. CDR1 is SGHRS and CDR2 is YFSETQ in the germline V gene. The CDR3 DNA reads as TGCGCCAGCAGCACCAGGGGTTCTGGGGCCAACGTCCTGACTTTC. Translation gives CASSTRGSGANVLTF.

A word on this clone: The sample holds other DNA sequences that translate to the same CDR3. The chain uses TRBV7-3 and TRBJ2-1; D ambiguous. The germline V gene encodes CDR1 SGHTA and CDR2 FQGTGA. The CDR3 runs 15 residues. Trimming removed 1 base at V and 0 bases at J, with 7 bases between. The CDR3 coding sequence is TGTGCCAGCAGCTTAAGTGGTAACTCCTACAATGAGCAGTTCTTC. The encoded protein is CASSLSGNSYNEQFF. The complete variable domain, with remaining parts taken from reference TRBV7-3 and TRBJ2-1, reads GAGVSQTPSNKVTEKGKYVELRCDPISGHTALYWYRQSLGQGPEFLIYFQGTGAADDSGLPNDRFFAVRPEGSVSTLKIQRTERGDSAVYLCASSLSGNSYNEQFFGPGTRLTVL.

This chain connects TRBV2 to TRBJ2-7; 9 nucleotides agree with TRBD1. The V gene end was trimmed by 2 bases and the J gene end by 4 bases; junction bases not matched to a gene: 3. Looked up from germline, CDR1 is SNHLY and CDR2 is FYNNEI. The length of the CDR3 is 14 residues. The CDR3 bases are TGTGCCAGCAGTGAAAGGGACAGGGTTTACGAGCAGTACTTC. This encodes CASSERDRVYEQYF.

The rearrangement joins TRBV5-1 to TRBJ1-3; D perhaps matches TRBD1 (6 bases). Germline CDR1 SGHRS, CDR2 YFSETQ. The CDR3 spans 15 residues. The V end lost 4 bases, the J end lost 0 bases, and 11 bases lay between the germline ends. CDR3 nucleotide sequence: TGCGCCAGCAGCACAGGGACGGTCTCTGGAAACACCATATATTTT. Protein: CASSTGTVSGNTIYF. Full variable domain (missing parts from reference TRBV5-1 and TRBJ1-3): KAGVTQTPRYLIKTRGQQVTLSCSPISGHRSVSWYQQTPGQGLQFLFEYFSETQRNKGNFPGRFSGRQFSNSRSEMNVSTLELGDSALYLCASSTGTVSGNTIYFGEGSWLTVV.

This chain connects TRBV12-5 to TRBJ2-1, with D uncertain. CDR1 is LGHNT and CDR2 is FRNRAP in the germline V gene. Trimming removed 9 bases from V and 0 bases from J, with 3 bases in between. The length of the CDR3 is 11 residues. This CDR3 reads CASRSYNEQFF. Here the CDR3 DNA reads TGTGCTAGCCGCTCCTACAATGAGCAGTTCTTC.